This TCR beta chain was observed in a study of blood T cell repertoires in COVID-19. In the study overall: Sites across the United States, Italy and Spain contributed samples from acute and convalescent COVID-19. The cDNA or gDNA used as material had been derived from T cells, B-cell-depleted T cells, or PBMCs.

The CDR3 contains 17 residues. Per the germline V gene, CDR1 is MDHEN and CDR2 is SYDVKM. With 6 bases clipped from V and 13 bases from J, the junction kept 19 bases outside the gene matches. As originally analysed: Estimation of nucleated cell counts relied on the amplification of reference gene primers. Produced via immunoSEQ multiplex PCR; TCRdb's table is partial and in-frame only. The DNA gave D and trimming, while V, J and clone size come from that table. The repertoire holds about 190,000 clones, with about 83% as singletons. This chain uses TRBV28 with TRBJ2-4; 12 positions agree with TRBD2. This clonotype was obtained from a woman aged 70-85 years with active or convalescent COVID-19. Sequences were obtained from peripheral blood. CDR3 sequence (DNA): TGTGCCAGCAGAAAAGGTCTAGCGGGAGGGCCTTTCCCAGGGCAGTACTTC. It specifies CASRKGLAGGPFPGQYF.